This paragraph covers one T cell receptor beta chain sequence. These data originate in a study of PD-L1 blockade in urothelial cancer. Study overall: Males with urothelial cancer arising in the bladder constituted about 90% of the roughly 29 patients. Blood was analyzed 3 weeks (second dose) and 6 weeks after treatment start.

Urothelial carcinoma, locally advanced or metastatic, affected the patients. V was shortened by 8 bases and J by 3 bases, with 16 bases between the two germline ends. Per germline, CDR1 MNHEY and CDR2 SMNVEV (reference sequence). The CDR3 sequence is 14 residues long. Synthetic TCR analog templates were spiked into each PCR. Clones were sequenced by immunoSEQ multiplex PCR, and TCRdb holds only the in-frame ones, with some missing. The sample records about 29,000 clones, around 87% being singletons. The chain recombines TRBV27 with TRBJ1-2; D perhaps matches TRBD1 (6 bases). The sequencing used PBMCs, collected around atezolizumab (anti-PD-L1) treatment. The receptor was derived from a man between 50 and 59 years old with urothelial cancer. In nucleotides, the CDR3 is TGTGCCAGCCGTAGGGGGGGGCAGGACTATGGCTACACCTTC. Residues: CASRRGGQDYGYTF.